Below, 3 T cell receptor beta chains from the same sample are listed, as sequenced in a study of vaccination effects on CD4 cells after COVID-19. Repertoires were generated with immunoSEQ multiplex PCR, while TCRdb's copy carries only in-frame clones and drops some. The sample shows about 15,000 clones, 76% of them seen only once. Their antigen targets remain unknown. ViraFEST expansion of antigen-specific CD4+ T cells with viral peptide pools preceded sequencing. Once cultured for roughly ten days, the cells underwent separation to obtain CD4+ T cells. Sometime from March through December 2020, the person acquired a SARS-CoV-2 infection that PCR confirmed. Participants were given two doses of BNT162b2 or mRNA-1273 vaccine. Sequencing was performed on CD4+ T cells from PBMCs cultured with SARS-CoV-2 spike peptides, taken after COVID-19 vaccination. The receptors shown here come from a human donor who had a prior SARS-CoV-2 infection.

The chain is built from TRBV24-1 and TRBJ2-1; 8 bases are a match to TRBD2. V gave up 3 bases and J gave up 4 bases; unmatched junction bases: 7. Germline CDR1 KGHDR, CDR2 SFDVKD. The CDR3 is 16 amino acids. CDR3: CATSDTTSETYNEQFF. DNA of the CDR3: TGTGCCACCAGTGATACGACTAGCGAGACTTACAATGAGCAGTTCTTC.

This rearrangement joins TRBV10-1 to TRBJ1-2; no clear D. V was trimmed by 4 bases and J by 4 bases, leaving 7 bases between them. The CDR3 covers 12 residues. Germline CDR1 is WNHNN and CDR2 is SYGVQD (reference sequence). The CDR3 bases are TGCGCCAGCAGTGTGCTTCTCTATGGCTACACCTTC. Protein: CASSVLLYGYTF.

V gene TRBV29-1 combines with J gene TRBJ2-5, with 10 bases identical to TRBD2. J was trimmed by 5 bases and V by 3 bases; bases with no gene match: 9. The CDR3 is made up of 15 amino acids. Germline V gene sequence: CDR1 SQVTM, CDR2 ANQGSEA. Written as DNA, the CDR3 is TGCAGCGTTGATCCGCTAGCGGGAGTACAGGAGACCCAGTACTTC. This sequence encodes CSVDPLAGVQETQYF.